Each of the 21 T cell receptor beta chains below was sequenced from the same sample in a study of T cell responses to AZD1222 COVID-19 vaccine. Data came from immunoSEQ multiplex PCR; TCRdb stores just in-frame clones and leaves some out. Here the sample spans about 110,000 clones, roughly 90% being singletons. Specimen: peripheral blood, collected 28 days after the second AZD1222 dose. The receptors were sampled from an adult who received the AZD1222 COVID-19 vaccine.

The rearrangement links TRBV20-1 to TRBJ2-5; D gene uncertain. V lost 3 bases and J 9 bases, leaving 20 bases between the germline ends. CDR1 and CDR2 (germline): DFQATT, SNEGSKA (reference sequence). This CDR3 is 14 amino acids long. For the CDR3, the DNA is TGCAGTGCTAGTCCGCGCGGCCGTTTGATGGCCCAGTACTTC. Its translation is CSASPRGRLMAQYF.

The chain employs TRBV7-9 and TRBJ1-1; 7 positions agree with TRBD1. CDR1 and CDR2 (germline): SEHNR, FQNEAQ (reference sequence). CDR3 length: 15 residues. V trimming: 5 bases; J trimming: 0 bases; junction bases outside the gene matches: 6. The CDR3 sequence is CASSLLTGMNTEAFF. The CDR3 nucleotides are TGTGCCAGCAGCCTTTTGACAGGGATGAACACTGAAGCTTTCTTT.

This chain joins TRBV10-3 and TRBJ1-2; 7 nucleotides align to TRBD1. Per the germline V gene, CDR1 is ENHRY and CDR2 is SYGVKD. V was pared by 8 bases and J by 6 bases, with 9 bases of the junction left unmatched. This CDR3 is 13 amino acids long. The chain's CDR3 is CAIWTRGNDGYTF. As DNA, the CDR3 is TGTGCCATCTGGACCAGGGGGAATGATGGCTACACCTTC.

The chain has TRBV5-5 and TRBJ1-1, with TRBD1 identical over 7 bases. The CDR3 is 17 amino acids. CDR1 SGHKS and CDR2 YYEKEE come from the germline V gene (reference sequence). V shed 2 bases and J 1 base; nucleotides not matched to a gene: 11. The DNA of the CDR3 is TGTGCCAGCAGCTTACAGGGGCTGGTATCGACGAACACTGAAGCTTTCTTT. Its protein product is CASSLQGLVSTNTEAFF. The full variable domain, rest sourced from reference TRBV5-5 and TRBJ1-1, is DAGVTQSPTHLIKTRGQQVTLRCSPISGHKSVSWYQQVLGQGPQFIFQYYEKEERGRGNFPDRFSARQFPNYSSELNVNALLLGDSALYLCASSLQGLVSTNTEAFFGQGTRLTVV.

DNA of the CDR3: TGTGCCAGCTCCACCGAATCGGGGGCGAACACTGAAGCTTTCTTT. Translation: CASSTESGANTEAFF. The chain combines TRBV18 with TRBJ1-1, with D possibly TRBD1 on 6 matching bases. With 6 bases removed from V and 1 base from J, the gap between germline ends came to 15 bases. The CDR3 is 15 residues long. Per the germline V gene, CDR1 is KGHSH and CDR2 is LQKENI.

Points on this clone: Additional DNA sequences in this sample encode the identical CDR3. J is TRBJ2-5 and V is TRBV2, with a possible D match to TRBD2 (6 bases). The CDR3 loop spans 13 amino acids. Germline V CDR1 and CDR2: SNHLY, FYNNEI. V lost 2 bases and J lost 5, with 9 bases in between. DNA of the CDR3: TGTGCCAGCAGTGAACGGGGGAGGGAGACCCAGTACTTC. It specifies CASSERGRETQYF.

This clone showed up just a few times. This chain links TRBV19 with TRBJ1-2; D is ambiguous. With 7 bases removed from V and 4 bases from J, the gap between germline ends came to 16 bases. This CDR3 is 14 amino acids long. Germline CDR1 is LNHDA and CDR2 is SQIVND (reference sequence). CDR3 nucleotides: TGTGCCAGTAAAAGTCGGGCCGCCCTCTATGGCTACACCTTC. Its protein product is CASKSRAALYGYTF.

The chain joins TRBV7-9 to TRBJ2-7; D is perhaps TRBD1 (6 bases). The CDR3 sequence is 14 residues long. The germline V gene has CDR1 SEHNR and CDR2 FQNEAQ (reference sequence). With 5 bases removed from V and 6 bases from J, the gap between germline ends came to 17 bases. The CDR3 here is CASSPQYRVGEQYF. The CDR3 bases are TGTGCCAGCAGCCCGCAATACAGGGTTGGCGAGCAGTACTTC.

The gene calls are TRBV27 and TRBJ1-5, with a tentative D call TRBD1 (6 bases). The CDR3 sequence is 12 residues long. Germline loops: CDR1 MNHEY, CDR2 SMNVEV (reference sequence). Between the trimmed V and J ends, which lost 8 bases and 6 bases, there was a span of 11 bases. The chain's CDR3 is CASATGAQPQHF. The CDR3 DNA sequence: TGTGCCAGCGCGACGGGGGCTCAGCCCCAGCATTTT.

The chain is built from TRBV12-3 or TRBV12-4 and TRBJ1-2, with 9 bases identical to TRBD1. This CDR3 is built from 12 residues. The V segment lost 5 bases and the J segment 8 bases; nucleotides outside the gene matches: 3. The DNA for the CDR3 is TGTGCCAGCAGTGGGACAGGGTGGGGCTACACCTTC. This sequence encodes CASSGTGWGYTF.

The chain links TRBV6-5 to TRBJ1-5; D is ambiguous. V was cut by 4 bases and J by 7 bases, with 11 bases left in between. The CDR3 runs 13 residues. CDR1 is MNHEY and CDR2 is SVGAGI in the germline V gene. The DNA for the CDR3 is TGTGCCAGCAGTTCCCATAAACACCAGCCCCAGCATTTT. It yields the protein CASSSHKHQPQHF.

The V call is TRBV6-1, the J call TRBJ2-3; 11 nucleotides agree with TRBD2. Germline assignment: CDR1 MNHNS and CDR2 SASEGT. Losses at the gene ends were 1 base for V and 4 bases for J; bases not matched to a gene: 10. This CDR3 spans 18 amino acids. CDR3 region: CASSEGAWFSGGADTQYF. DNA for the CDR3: TGTGCCAGCAGTGAAGGGGCTTGGTTTAGCGGGGGGGCAGATACGCAGTATTTT.

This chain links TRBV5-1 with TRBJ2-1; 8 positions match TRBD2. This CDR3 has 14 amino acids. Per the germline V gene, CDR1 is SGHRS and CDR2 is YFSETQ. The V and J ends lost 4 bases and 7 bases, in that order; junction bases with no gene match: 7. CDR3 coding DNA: TGCGCCAGCAGCGAAGCGGGAGAGGTAAATGAGCAGTTCTTC. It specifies CASSEAGEVNEQFF.

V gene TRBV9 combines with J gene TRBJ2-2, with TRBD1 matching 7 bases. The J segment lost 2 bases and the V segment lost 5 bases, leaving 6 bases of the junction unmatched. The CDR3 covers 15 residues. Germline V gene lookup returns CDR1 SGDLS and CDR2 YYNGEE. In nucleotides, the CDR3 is TGTGCCAGCAGTCAACAGGGGTATAACACCGGGGAGCTGTTTTTT. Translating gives CASSQQGYNTGELFF.

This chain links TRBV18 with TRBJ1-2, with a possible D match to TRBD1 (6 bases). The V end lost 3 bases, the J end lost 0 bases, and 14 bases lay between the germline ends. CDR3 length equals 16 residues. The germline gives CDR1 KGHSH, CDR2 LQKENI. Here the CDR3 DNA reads TGTGCCAGCTCACCCCGACAGGACGGAGCTAACTATGGCTACACCTTC. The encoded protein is CASSPRQDGANYGYTF.

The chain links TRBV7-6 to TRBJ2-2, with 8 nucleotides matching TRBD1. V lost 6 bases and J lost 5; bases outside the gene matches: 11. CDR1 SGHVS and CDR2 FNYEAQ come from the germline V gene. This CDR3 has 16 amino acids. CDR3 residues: CASRMSGGARTGELFF. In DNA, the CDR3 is TGTGCCAGCAGGATGTCAGGGGGCGCGAGGACCGGGGAGCTGTTTTTT.

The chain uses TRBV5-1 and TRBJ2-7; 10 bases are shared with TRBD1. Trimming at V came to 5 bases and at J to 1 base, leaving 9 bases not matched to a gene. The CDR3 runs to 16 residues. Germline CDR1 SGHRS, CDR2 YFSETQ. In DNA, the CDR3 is TGCGCCAGCAGGCCCGGGACAGGGGAGGCGTCCTACGAGCAGTACTTC. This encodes CASRPGTGEASYEQYF. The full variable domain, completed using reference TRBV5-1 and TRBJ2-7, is KAGVTQTPRYLIKTRGQQVTLSCSPISGHRSVSWYQQTPGQGLQFLFEYFSETQRNKGNFPGRFSGRQFSNSRSEMNVSTLELGDSALYLCASRPGTGEASYEQYFGPGTRLTVT.

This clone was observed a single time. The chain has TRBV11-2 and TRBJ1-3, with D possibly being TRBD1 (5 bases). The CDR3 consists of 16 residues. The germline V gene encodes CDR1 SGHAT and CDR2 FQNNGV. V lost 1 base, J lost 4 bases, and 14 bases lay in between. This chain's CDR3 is CASSLVDGRAGNTIYF. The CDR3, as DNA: TGTGCCAGCAGCTTAGTGGACGGCAGGGCCGGAAACACCATATATTTT.

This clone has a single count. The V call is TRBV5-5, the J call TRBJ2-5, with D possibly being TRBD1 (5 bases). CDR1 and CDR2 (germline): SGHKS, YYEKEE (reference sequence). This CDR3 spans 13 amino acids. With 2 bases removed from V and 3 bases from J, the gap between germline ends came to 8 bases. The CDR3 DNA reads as TGTGCCAGCAGCTTAGGCAGGGAAGAGACCCAGTACTTC. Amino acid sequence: CASSLGREETQYF.

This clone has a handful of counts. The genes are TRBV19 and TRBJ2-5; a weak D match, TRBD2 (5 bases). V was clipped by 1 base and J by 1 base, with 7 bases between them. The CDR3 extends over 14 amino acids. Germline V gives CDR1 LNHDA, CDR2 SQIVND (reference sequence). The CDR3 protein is CASSIAGLQETQYF. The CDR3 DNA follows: TGTGCCAGTAGTATAGCCGGACTCCAAGAGACCCAGTACTTC.

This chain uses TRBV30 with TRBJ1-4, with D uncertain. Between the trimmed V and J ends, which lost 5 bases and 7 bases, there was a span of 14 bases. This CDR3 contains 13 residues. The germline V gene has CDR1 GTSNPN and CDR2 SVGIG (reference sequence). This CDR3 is CAWRGRSREKLFF. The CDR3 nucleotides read TGTGCCTGGCGCGGCCGCAGCCGTGAAAAACTGTTTTTT.